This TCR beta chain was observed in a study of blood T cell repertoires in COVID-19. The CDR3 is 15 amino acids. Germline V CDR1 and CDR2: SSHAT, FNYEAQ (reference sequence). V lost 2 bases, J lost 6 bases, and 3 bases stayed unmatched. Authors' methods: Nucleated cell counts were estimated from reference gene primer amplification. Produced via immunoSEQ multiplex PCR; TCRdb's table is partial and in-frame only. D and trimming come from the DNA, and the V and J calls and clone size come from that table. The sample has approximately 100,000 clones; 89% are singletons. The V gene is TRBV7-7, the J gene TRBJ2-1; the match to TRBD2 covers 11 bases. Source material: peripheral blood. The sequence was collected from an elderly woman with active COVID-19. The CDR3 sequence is CASSLRLAGTNEQFF. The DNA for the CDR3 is TGTGCCAGCAGCTTAAGACTAGCGGGAACCAATGAGCAGTTCTTC.